This TCR beta chain was identified during a study of blood T cell repertoires in COVID-19. Method: immunoSEQ multiplex PCR; TCRdb's copy keeps in-frame clones and lacks some. The sample records roughly 350,000 clones, 85% to 90% being singletons. This clone was counted many times. The receptor comes from a woman in her fifties or sixties with COVID-19, enrolled during active disease. The sample was peripheral blood.

CDR3 in amino acids: CAWSLAGYEQYF. CDR3 sequence (DNA): TGTGCCTGGAGTCTAGCGGGGTACGAGCAGTACTTC. J is TRBJ2-7 and V is TRBV30; TRBD2 matches 9 bases. V shed 2 bases, J shed 4 bases, and the junction held 0 bases outside the gene matches. This CDR3 contains 12 residues. CDR1 is GTSNPN, CDR2 SVGIG, per germline (reference sequence).